This T cell receptor (beta chain) comes out of a study of blood T cell repertoires in COVID-19. Study context: The United States, Italy and Spain were the sources of the acute and convalescent COVID-19 samples. T cells, B-cell-depleted T cells, or PBMCs supplied cDNA or gDNA.

Trimming took 6 bases from V and 0 from J; bases not matched to a gene: 11. Germline V gene sequence: CDR1 LNHDA, CDR2 SQIVND (reference sequence). This CDR3 has 17 amino acids. In the original workflow: By means of reference gene primer amplification, nucleated cell counts were estimated. Assay: immunoSEQ multiplex PCR; the TCRdb copy retains only in-frame clones and omits some. Clone size and the V and J calls come from that table; the DNA yielded D and trimming. The sample consists of under 250,000 clones, around 80% of them appearing once. The clonotype comes from a human donor in a cohort sampled during active COVID-19. Sequencing input: peripheral blood. The chain recombines TRBV19 with TRBJ1-3, with 7 bases aligning to TRBD1. Written as DNA, the CDR3 is TGTGCCAGTAGATACCGGGGACAGCCTTACTCTGGAAACACCATATATTTT. This codes for CASRYRGQPYSGNTIYF. Full variable domain (remainder filled in from reference TRBV19 and TRBJ1-3): DGGITQSPKYLFRKEGQNVTLSCEQNLNHDAMYWYRQDPGQGLRLIYYSQIVNDFQKGDIAEGYSVSREKKESFPLTVTSAQKNPTAFYLCASRYRGQPYSGNTIYFGEGSWLTVV.